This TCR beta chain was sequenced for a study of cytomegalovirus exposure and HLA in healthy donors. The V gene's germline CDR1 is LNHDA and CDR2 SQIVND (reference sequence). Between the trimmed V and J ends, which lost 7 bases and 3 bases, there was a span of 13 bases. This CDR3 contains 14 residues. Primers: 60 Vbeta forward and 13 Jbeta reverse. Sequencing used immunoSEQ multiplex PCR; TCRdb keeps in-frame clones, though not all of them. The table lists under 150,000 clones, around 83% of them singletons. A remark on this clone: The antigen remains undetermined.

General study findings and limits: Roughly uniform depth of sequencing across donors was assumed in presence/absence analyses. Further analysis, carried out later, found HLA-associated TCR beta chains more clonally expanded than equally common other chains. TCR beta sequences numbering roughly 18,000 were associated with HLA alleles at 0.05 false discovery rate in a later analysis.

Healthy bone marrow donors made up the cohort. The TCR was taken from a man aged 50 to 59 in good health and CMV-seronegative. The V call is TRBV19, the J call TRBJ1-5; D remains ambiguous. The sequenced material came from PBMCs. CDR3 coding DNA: TGTGCCAGTACCACGATAGTGCCCAATCAGCCCCAGCATTTT. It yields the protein CASTTIVPNQPQHF.